This entry lists 4 T cell receptor beta chains sequenced from one sample in a study of control samples from healthy donors and cancer patients. Here immunoSEQ multiplex PCR was the method, and the copy in TCRdb shows in-frame clones only, minus some. The data hold approximately 100,000 clones, with 85% to 90% observed a single time. Sequenced material: PBMCs. The receptor set was obtained from a man aged 60-69 years with lung cancer.

The CDR3, as DNA: TGTGCCAGCAGCTTAGTCTCCACAGATACGCAGTATTTT. Translated, it gives CASSLVSTDTQYF. J is TRBJ2-3 and V is TRBV13; no clear D. The CDR3 covers 13 residues. The germline V gene encodes CDR1 PRHDT and CDR2 FYEKMQ (reference sequence). Trimming pared 1 base from V and 2 bases from J, leaving 4 bases between.

The J gene is TRBJ1-2, the V gene TRBV15; tentatively, D is TRBD1 (5 bases). Germline V CDR1 and CDR2: LNHNV, YYDKDF (reference sequence). CDR3 length equals 16 residues. Trimming pared 1 base from V and 5 bases from J, leaving 17 bases between. The CDR3 here is CATSRGDGGTGYGYTF. The DNA for the CDR3 is TGTGCCACCAGCAGAGGGGATGGGGGGACTGGGTATGGCTACACCTTC.

The chain recombines TRBV7-3 with TRBJ1-1, with a weak D call TRBD1 (5 bases). From germline, CDR1 is SGHTA and CDR2 FQGTGA. The V gene lost 8 bases and the J gene lost 0 bases, with 10 bases spanning the gap. The CDR3 loop spans 13 amino acids. The CDR3 nucleotides read TGTGCCAGCGGACAATTATTGAACACTGAAGCTTTCTTT. Amino acids: CASGQLLNTEAFF.

The chain carries TRBV10-1 and TRBJ1-2; possibly TRBD1 for D (6 bases). Trimming took off 2 bases at V and 4 bases at J, with 14 bases between the two ends. The CDR3 has 15 residues. CDR1 and CDR2 (germline): WNHNN, SYGVQD (reference sequence). CDR3 coding DNA: TGCGCCAGCAGTGAGAGCACAGGGATCGCCTATGGCTACACCTTC. It yields the protein CASSESTGIAYGYTF.